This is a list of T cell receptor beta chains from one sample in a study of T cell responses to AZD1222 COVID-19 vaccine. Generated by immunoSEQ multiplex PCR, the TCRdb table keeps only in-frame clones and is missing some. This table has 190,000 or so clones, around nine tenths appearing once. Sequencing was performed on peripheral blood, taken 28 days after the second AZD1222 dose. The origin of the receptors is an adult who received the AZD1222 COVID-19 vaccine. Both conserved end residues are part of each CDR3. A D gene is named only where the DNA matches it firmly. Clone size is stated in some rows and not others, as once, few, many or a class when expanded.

CDR3 DNA: TGTGCCAGCAGTTTACAGGACAGGGGGGATAATGGCTACACCTTC
CDR3 protein: CASSLQDRGDNGYTF
J gene: TRBJ1-2
clone size: .
CDR3 length: 15
D gene: TRBD1
V gene: TRBV28

CDR3 DNA: TGTGCCAGCAGCGTAGCTACAGGGGGGTACGAGCAGTACTTC
CDR3 protein: CASSVATGGYEQYF
J gene: TRBJ2-7
clone size: .
CDR3 length: 14
D gene: TRBD1
V gene: TRBV9

CDR3 DNA: TGCGCCAGCAGCCAAGATCGAGCTCGGGAGCAGTACTTC
CDR3 protein: CASSQDRAREQYF
J gene: TRBJ2-7
clone size: .
CDR3 length: 13
D gene: .
V gene: TRBV4-3

CDR3 DNA: TGTGCCATCAGTGCACTGGACAAGAACACTGAAGCTTTCTTT
CDR3 protein: CAISALDKNTEAFF
J gene: TRBJ1-1
clone size: .
CDR3 length: 14
D gene: .
V gene: TRBV10-3

CDR3 DNA: TGTGCCAGCAGTCCTTCATCTTTCAGGGGTCTGAATCAGCCCCAGCATTTT
CDR3 protein: CASSPSSFRGLNQPQHF
J gene: TRBJ1-5
clone size: .
CDR3 length: 17
D gene: .
V gene: TRBV28

CDR3 DNA: TGTGCCAGCAGTCTCCAGGGGGGTTCCACAGATACGCAGTATTTT
CDR3 protein: CASSLQGGSTDTQYF
J gene: TRBJ2-3
clone size: .
CDR3 length: 15
D gene: .
V gene: TRBV6-5

CDR3 DNA: TGCGCCAGCAGCTTGGAGTGGGGGTTAGGCGAGCAGTACTTC
CDR3 protein: CASSLEWGLGEQYF
J gene: TRBJ2-7
clone size: once
CDR3 length: 14
D gene: .
V gene: TRBV5-1

CDR3 DNA: TGTGCCAGCAGCCGATCACTAGCGGGAGTCTACGAGCAGTACTTC
CDR3 protein: CASSRSLAGVYEQYF
J gene: TRBJ2-7
clone size: .
CDR3 length: 15
D gene: TRBD2
V gene: TRBV7-8

CDR3 DNA: TGTGCCAGCTCGCGGACTAGCGGGAGAGGTGTCAATGAGCAGTTCTTC
CDR3 protein: CASSRTSGRGVNEQFF
J gene: TRBJ2-1
clone size: .
CDR3 length: 16
D gene: TRBD2
V gene: TRBV18

CDR3 DNA: TGTGCCAGCAGTTACAGGGTCGACTACGAGCAGTACTTC
CDR3 protein: CASSYRVDYEQYF
J gene: TRBJ2-7
clone size: .
CDR3 length: 13
D gene: .
V gene: TRBV6-2/TRBV6-3